A single sample is the source of the 15 T cell receptor beta chains below, sequenced in a study of T cell changes during pregnancy in multiple sclerosis. Assay used: immunoSEQ multiplex PCR; TCRdb lists only in-frame clones, some missing. The sample contains over 45,000 clones, about 91% of which appear only once. The sequencing here drew on CD4+ T cells from peripheral blood mononuclear cells, taken in the second trimester of pregnancy. These receptors were obtained from a female donor with multiple sclerosis, enrolled in a pregnancy study.

The rearrangement links TRBV7-8 to TRBJ2-1; 7 bases fit TRBD1. The CDR3 is 14 amino acids. Germline V gene lookup returns CDR1 SGHVS and CDR2 FQNEAQ. With V trimmed by 5 bases and J by 3 bases, 4 bases remained unmatched. The CDR3 DNA is TGTGCCAGCAGCGTCCGGGACAGCTACAATGAGCAGTTCTTC. Its protein product is CASSVRDSYNEQFF.

This clone appeared a single time. The V and J genes are TRBV27 and TRBJ1-4, with D unclear. Germline V gene sequence: CDR1 MNHEY, CDR2 SMNVEV (reference sequence). The CDR3 loop spans 16 amino acids. Trimming cost V 8 bases and J 0 bases, with 16 bases left between them. The CDR3 sequence: CASRNALSATNEKLFF. DNA for the CDR3: TGTGCCAGCCGAAATGCCCTCAGTGCAACTAATGAAAAACTGTTTTTT.

The rearrangement uses TRBV29-1 and TRBJ2-5, with 7 bases fitting TRBD2. CDR1 and CDR2 (germline): SQVTM, ANQGSEA. The CDR3 is made up of 13 amino acids. The V segment lost 3 bases and the J segment 5 bases; nucleotides outside the gene matches: 6. The CDR3, as DNA: TGCAGCGTTGATCAGGGTAGCGGGGAGACCCAGTACTTC. This encodes CSVDQGSGETQYF.

This chain uses TRBV30 with TRBJ1-5; 8 positions agree with TRBD1. This CDR3 spans 14 amino acids. CDR1 is GTSNPN, CDR2 SVGIG, per germline (reference sequence). V was pared by 3 bases and J by 6 bases, with 7 bases of the junction left unmatched. The CDR3 here is CAWSGQGGSQPQHF. In DNA, the CDR3 is TGTGCCTGGAGCGGACAGGGCGGAAGTCAGCCCCAGCATTTT.

The table lists this clone with a count of one. The V gene is TRBV6-5, the J gene TRBJ2-7; D is possibly TRBD1 (6 bases). This CDR3 is built from 12 residues. V was cut by 0 bases and J by 12 bases, with 12 bases left in between. Germline CDR1 reads MNHEY; CDR2 reads SVGAGI. The CDR3 DNA reads as TGTGCCAGCAGTTACTCTGGGACATCTGTGTACTTC. Amino acid sequence: CASSYSGTSVYF.

The chain has TRBV2 and TRBJ2-1, with TRBD1 as a possible D gene (5 bases). V shed 6 bases and J shed 0 bases, with 12 bases lying between them. Germline CDR1 is SNHLY and CDR2 is FYNNEI. CDR3 length: 15 residues. The CDR3, as DNA: TGTGCCAGCAGCGAGACAGTGCACTCCTACAATGAGCAGTTCTTC. Its protein is CASSETVHSYNEQFF.

V gene TRBV18 combines with J gene TRBJ1-1, with 7 bases fitting TRBD1. The trim removed 0 bases at V and 11 bases at J, leaving 12 bases unmatched. The germline CDR1 and CDR2 sequences are KGHSH and LQKENI. The CDR3 sequence is 15 residues long. The DNA for the CDR3 is TGTGCCAGCTCACCACCGTCGGCAGGGGGAATCAGCGCTTTCTTT. Translation: CASSPPSAGGISAFF.

The chain uses TRBV13 and TRBJ2-7; 8 nucleotides align to TRBD2. The CDR3 covers 15 residues. The germline gives CDR1 PRHDT, CDR2 FYEKMQ (reference sequence). The J segment lost 4 bases and the V segment lost 0 bases, leaving 5 bases of the junction unmatched. The CDR3 sequence: CASSLGAGAGYEQYF. The CDR3 nucleotides are TGTGCCAGCAGCTTAGGAGCGGGAGCTGGGTACGAGCAGTACTTC.

In this sample, this clone turned up a few times. V gene TRBV9 combines with J gene TRBJ1-1, with D possibly TRBD1 on 6 matching bases. V was trimmed by 4 bases and J by 3 bases, leaving 13 bases between them. The germline V gene has CDR1 SGDLS and CDR2 YYNGEE. The CDR3 length is 14 residues. The CDR3 region is CASSPQGRDTEAFF. The CDR3 DNA is TGTGCCAGCAGCCCACAGGGTAGGGACACTGAAGCTTTCTTT. The full variable domain, with the rest looked up from reference TRBV9 and TRBJ1-1, is DSGVTQTPKHLITATGQRVTLRCSPRSGDLSVYWYQQSLDQGLQFLIQYYNGEERAKGNILERFSAQQFPDLHSELNLSSLELGDSALYFCASSPQGRDTEAFFGQGTRLTVV.

The chain links TRBV5-1 to TRBJ2-7, with D possibly TRBD1 on 6 matching bases. The germline CDR1 and CDR2 sequences are SGHRS and YFSETQ. V lost 0 bases to trimming and J lost 0 bases, with 10 bases between them. The CDR3 spans 15 residues. CDR3 sequence (DNA): TGCGCCAGCAGCTTGGCCCCGGGACACTCCTACGAGCAGTACTTC. Its translation: CASSLAPGHSYEQYF.

This clone has only one observation. V gene TRBV2 combines with J gene TRBJ1-6, with TRBD1 as a possible D gene (5 bases). Germline lookup yields CDR1 SNHLY and CDR2 FYNNEI. The CDR3 consists of 16 residues. The ends were cut back, 0 bases at V and 6 bases at J, with 12 bases in the middle. Written as DNA, the CDR3 is TGTGCCAGCAGTGAAGCCAGGGTCGCGGTTAATTCACCCCTCCACTTT. This encodes CASSEARVAVNSPLHF.

This sequence joins TRBV18 and TRBJ1-1; the D is unclear. V lost 2 bases, J lost 5 bases, and 15 bases lay in between. The length of the CDR3 is 15 residues. Germline assignment: CDR1 KGHSH and CDR2 LQKENI. The CDR3 bases are TGTGCCAGCTCACCAACTATCACTGACGGGACTGAAGCTTTCTTT. Residues: CASSPTITDGTEAFF.

V and J are TRBV28 and TRBJ1-5; TRBD1 matches at 12 bases. Germline CDR1 is MDHEN and CDR2 is SYDVKM. The CDR3 consists of 18 residues. V was pared by 8 bases and J by 10 bases, with 21 bases of the junction left unmatched. The CDR3 sequence: CASGIFFPGTGGLSPQHF. The DNA of the CDR3 is TGTGCCAGCGGCATTTTTTTTCCAGGGACAGGGGGCCTCAGCCCCCAGCATTTT.

This clone was seen a single time. V is TRBV7-2 and J is TRBJ2-7, with TRBD1 as a possible D gene (6 bases). Germline CDR1 SGHTA, CDR2 FQGNSA. V shed 2 bases and J shed 3 bases, with 11 bases lying between them. The CDR3 consists of 14 residues. CDR3 DNA sequence: TGTGCCAGCAGCTTAACAGGGCCGAACTACGAGCAGTACTTC. Residues: CASSLTGPNYEQYF.

The V call is TRBV5-1, the J call TRBJ2-7; D possibly corresponds to TRBD1 (7 bases). The V end lost 1 base, the J end lost 5 bases, and 13 bases lay between the germline ends. The CDR3 consists of 14 residues. The V gene's germline CDR1 is SGHRS and CDR2 YFSETQ. The DNA of the CDR3 is TGCGCCAGCAGCTTGACCCAGGGGGGTGACGAGCAGTACTTC. Residues: CASSLTQGGDEQYF.